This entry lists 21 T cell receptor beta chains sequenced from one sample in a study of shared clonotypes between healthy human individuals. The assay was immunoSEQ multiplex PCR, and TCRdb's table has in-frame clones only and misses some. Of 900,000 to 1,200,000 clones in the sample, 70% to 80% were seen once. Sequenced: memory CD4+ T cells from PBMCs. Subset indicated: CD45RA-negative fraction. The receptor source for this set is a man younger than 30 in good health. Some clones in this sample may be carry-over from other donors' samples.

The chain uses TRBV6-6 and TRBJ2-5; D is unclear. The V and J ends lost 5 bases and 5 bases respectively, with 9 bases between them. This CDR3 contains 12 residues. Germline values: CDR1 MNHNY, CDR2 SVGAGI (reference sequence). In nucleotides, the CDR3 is TGTGCCAGCAGTCTTCTAACGGAGACCCAGTACTTC. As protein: CASSLLTETQYF.

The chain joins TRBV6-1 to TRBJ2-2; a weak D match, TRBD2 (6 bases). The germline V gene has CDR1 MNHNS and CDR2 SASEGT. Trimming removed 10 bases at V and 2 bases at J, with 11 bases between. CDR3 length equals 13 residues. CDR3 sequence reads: CATGGLNTGELFF. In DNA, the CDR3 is TGTGCCACCGGGGGACTTAACACCGGGGAGCTGTTTTTT.

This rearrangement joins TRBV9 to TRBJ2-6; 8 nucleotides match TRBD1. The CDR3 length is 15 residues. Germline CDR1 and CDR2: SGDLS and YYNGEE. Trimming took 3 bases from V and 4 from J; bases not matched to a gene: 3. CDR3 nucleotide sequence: TGTGCCAGCAGCGCGACAGGGGACGGGGCCAACGTCCTGACTTTC. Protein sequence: CASSATGDGANVLTF.

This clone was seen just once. This chain's CDR3 is CASRTEPFGDEQYF. Written as DNA, the CDR3 is TGTGCCAGCCGGACAGAGCCTTTTGGTGACGAGCAGTACTTC. The chain links TRBV6-1 to TRBJ2-7, with a possible D match to TRBD1 (6 bases). V was trimmed by 8 bases and J by 5 bases, leaving 19 bases between them. Germline CDR1 and CDR2: MNHNS and SASEGT. The CDR3 has 14 residues.

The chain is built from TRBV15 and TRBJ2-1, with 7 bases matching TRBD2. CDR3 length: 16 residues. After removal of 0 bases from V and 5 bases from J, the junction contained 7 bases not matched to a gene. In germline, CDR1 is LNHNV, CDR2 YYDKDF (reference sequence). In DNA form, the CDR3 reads TGTGCCACCAGCAGAGATAGGGGACTACCCGACAATGAGCAGTTCTTC. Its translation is CATSRDRGLPDNEQFF. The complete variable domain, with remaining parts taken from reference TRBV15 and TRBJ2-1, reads DAMVIQNPRYQVTQFGKPVTLSCSQTLNHNVMYWYQQKSSQAPKLLFHYYDKDFNNEADTPDNFQSRRPNTSFCFLDIRSPGLGDTAMYLCATSRDRGLPDNEQFFGPGTRLTVL.

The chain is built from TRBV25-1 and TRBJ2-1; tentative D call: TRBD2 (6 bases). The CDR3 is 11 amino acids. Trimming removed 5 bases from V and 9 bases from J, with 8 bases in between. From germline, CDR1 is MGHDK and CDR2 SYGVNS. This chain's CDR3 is CASSRGFEQFF. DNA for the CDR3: TGTGCCAGCAGTCGGGGGTTTGAGCAGTTCTTC.

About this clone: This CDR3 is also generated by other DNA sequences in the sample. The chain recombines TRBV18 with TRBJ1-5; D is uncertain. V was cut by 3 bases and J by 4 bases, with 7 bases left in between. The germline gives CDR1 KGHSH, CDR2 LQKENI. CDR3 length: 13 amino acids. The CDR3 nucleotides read TGTGCCAGCTCACCGGACTCTAATCAGCCCCAGCATTTT. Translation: CASSPDSNQPQHF.

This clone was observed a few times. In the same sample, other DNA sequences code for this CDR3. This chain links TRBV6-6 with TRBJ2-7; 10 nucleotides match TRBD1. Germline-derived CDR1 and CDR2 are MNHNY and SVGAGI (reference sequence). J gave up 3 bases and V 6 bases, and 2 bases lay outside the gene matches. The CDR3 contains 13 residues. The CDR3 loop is CASSRDRGYEQYF. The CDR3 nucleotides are TGTGCCAGCAGCCGGGACAGGGGCTACGAGCAGTACTTC.

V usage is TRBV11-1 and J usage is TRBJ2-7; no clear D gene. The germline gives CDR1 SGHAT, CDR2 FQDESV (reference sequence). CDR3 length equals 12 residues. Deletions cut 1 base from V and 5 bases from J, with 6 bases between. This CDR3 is CASSLDPDEQYF. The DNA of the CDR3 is TGTGCCAGCAGCTTAGATCCCGACGAGCAGTACTTC. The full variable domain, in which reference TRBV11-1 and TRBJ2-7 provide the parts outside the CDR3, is EAEVAQSPRYKITEKSQAVAFWCDPISGHATLYWYRQILGQGPELLVQFQDESVVDDSQLPKDRFSAERLKGVDSTLKIQPAELGDSAMYLCASSLDPDEQYFGPGTRLTVT.

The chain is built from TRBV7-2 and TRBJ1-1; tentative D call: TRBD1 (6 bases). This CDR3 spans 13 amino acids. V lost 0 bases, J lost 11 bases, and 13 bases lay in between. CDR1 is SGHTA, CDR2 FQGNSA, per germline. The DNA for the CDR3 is TGTGCCAGCAGCTTAGCGGGCCAGGGGAAGGCTTTCTTT. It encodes CASSLAGQGKAFF.

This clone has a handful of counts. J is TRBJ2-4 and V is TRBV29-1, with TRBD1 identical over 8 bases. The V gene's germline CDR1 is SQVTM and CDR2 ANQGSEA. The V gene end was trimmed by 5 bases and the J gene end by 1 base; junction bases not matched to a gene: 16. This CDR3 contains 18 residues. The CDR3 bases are TGCAGCGTTAAACAGGGGGTGACCCCGGAGGGTGCCAAAAACATTCAGTACTTC. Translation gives CSVKQGVTPEGAKNIQYF.

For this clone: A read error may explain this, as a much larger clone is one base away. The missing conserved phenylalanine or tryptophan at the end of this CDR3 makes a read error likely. CDR3 region: CASSPEGGMTNEKLFL. CDR3 coding DNA: TGTGCCAGCAGCCCAGAGGGGGGGATGACTAATGAAAAACTGTTTCTT. J is TRBJ1-4 and V is TRBV2; D might be TRBD1 (6 bases). The CDR3 sequence is 16 residues long. V lost 6 bases and J lost 2, with 16 bases in between. Germline V gene lookup returns CDR1 SNHLY and CDR2 FYNNEI.

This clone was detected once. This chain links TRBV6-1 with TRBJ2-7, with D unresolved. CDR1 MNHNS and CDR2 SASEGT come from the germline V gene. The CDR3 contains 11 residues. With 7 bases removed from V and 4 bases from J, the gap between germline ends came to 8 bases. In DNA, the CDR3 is TGTGCCAGCAAGTGGCAGTACGAGCAGTACTTC. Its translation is CASKWQYEQYF.

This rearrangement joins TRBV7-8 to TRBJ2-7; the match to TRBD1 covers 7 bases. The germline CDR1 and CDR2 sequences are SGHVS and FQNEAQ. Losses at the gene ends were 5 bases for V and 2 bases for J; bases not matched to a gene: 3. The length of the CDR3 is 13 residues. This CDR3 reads CASSQQGAYEQYF. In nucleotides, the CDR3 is TGTGCCAGCAGCCAGCAGGGGGCCTACGAGCAGTACTTC.

Here the CDR3 reads CAISGLAGDYEQYF. In DNA form, the CDR3 reads TGTGCCATCAGCGGACTAGCGGGCGACTACGAGCAGTACTTC. The genes are TRBV10-3 and TRBJ2-7; 11 bases match TRBD2. Trimming cost V 6 bases and J 3 bases; bases outside gene matches: 4. This CDR3 contains 14 residues. The germline V gene has CDR1 ENHRY and CDR2 SYGVKD.

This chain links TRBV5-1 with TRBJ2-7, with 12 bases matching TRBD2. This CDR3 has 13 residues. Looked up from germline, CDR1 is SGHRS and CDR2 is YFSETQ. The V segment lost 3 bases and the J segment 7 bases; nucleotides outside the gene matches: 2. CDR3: CASSSGLAGEQYF. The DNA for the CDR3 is TGCGCCAGCAGCTCAGGACTAGCGGGAGAGCAGTACTTC.

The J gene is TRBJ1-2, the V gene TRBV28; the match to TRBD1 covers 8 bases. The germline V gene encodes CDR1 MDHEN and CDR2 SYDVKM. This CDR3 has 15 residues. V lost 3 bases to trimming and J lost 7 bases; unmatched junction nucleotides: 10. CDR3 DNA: TGTGCCAGCAGTTTTGCAGGGGGCGCAGGGGTTGGCTACACCTTC. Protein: CASSFAGGAGVGYTF.

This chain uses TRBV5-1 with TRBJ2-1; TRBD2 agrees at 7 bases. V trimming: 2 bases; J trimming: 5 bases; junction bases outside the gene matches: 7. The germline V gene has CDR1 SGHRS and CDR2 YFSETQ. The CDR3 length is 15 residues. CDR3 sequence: CASSFGGRGDNEQFF. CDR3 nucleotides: TGCGCCAGCAGCTTTGGCGGGAGAGGCGACAATGAGCAGTTCTTC.

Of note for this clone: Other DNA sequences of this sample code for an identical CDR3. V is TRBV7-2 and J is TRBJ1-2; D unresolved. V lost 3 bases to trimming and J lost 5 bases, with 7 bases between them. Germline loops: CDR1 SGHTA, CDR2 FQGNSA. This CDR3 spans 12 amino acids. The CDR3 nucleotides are TGTGCCAGCAGCTTGGACGGATATGGCTACACCTTC. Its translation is CASSLDGYGYTF.

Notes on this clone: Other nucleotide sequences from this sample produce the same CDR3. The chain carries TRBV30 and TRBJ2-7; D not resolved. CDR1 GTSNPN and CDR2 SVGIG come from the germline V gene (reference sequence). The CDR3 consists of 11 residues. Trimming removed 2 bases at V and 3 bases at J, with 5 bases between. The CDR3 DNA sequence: TGTGCCTGGAGTCTGAACTACGAGCAGTACTTC. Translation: CAWSLNYEQYF. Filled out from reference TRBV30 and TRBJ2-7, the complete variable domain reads SQTIHQWPATLVQPVGSPLSLECTVEGTSNPNLYWYRQAAGRGLQLLFYSVGIGQISSEVPQNLSASRPQDRQFILSSKKLLLSDSGFYLCAWSLNYEQYFGPGTRLTVT.

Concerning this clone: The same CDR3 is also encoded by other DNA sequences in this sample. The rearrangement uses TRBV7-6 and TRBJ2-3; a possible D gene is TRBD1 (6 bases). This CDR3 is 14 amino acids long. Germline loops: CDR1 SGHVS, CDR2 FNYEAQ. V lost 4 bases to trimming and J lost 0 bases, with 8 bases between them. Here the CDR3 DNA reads TGTGCCAGCAGCTCGCAGGGGAGCACAGATACGCAGTATTTT. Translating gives CASSSQGSTDTQYF.